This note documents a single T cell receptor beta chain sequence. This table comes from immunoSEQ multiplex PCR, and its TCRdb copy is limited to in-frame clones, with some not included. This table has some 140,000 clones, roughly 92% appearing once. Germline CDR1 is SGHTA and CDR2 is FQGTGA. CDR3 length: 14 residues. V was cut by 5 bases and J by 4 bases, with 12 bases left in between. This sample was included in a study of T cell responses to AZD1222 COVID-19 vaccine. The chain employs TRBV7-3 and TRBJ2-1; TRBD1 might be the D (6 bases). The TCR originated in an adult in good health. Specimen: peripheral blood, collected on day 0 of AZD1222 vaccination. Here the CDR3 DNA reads TGTGCCAGCAGCGCCGGACAGAGTTACAATGAGCAGTTCTTC. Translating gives CASSAGQSYNEQFF.